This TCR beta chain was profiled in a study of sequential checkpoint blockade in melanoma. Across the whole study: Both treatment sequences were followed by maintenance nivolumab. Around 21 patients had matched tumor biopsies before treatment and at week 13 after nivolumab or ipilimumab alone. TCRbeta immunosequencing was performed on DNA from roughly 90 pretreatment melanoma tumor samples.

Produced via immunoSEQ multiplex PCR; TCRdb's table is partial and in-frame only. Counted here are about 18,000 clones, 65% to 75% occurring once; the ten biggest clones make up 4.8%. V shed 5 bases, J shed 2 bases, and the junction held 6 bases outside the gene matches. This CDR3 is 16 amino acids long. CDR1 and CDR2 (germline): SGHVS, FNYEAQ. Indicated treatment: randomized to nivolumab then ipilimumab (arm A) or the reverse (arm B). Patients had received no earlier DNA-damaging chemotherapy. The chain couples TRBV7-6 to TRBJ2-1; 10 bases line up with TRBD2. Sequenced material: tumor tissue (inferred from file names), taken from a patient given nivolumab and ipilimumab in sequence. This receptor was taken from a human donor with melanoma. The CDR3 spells CASSQSGGAAYNEQFF. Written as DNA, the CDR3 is TGTGCCAGCAGCCAGAGCGGGGGGGCCGCCTACAATGAGCAGTTCTTC.